What follows are 24 T cell receptor beta chains derived from one specimen sequenced in a study of blood T cell repertoires in COVID-19. TCRdb's copy holds only in-frame clones and misses some; the assay was immunoSEQ multiplex PCR. This table has about 250,000 clones, more than 70% appearing once. The sequenced sample was peripheral blood. The receptors come from a woman between 35 and 50 years old who had recovered from COVID-19.

V usage is TRBV7-9 and J usage is TRBJ2-5; 7 bases match TRBD2. The CDR3 has 18 amino acids. The V gene end was trimmed by 1 base and the J gene end by 4 bases; junction bases not matched to a gene: 15. The V gene's germline CDR1 is SEHNR and CDR2 FQNEAQ (reference sequence). The CDR3, as DNA: TGTGCCAGCAGCTTAGGGTTTGTTCGCGAGAGCGGGGCAGAGACCCAGTACTTC. Translated: CASSLGFVRESGAETQYF.

Concerning this clone itself: Other DNA sequences in the sample encode the same CDR3. The rearrangement links TRBV7-3 to TRBJ2-1, with TRBD2 matching over 7 bases. The CDR3 has 15 residues. Germline V CDR1 and CDR2: SGHTA, FQGTGA. V lost 5 bases to trimming and J lost 0 bases; unmatched junction nucleotides: 4. This CDR3 is CASSRTSGSYNEQFF. CDR3 in DNA: TGTGCCAGCAGCCGGACTAGTGGCTCCTACAATGAGCAGTTCTTC.

The CDR3 DNA reads as TGTGCCAGCAGCCGTAGTTACACGCAGGGGCCGAACTCTGGAAACACCATATATTTT. Protein sequence: CASSRSYTQGPNSGNTIYF. This chain connects TRBV7-9 to TRBJ1-3; a possible D gene is TRBD1 (6 bases). In germline, CDR1 is SEHNR, CDR2 FQNEAQ (reference sequence). This CDR3 contains 19 residues. V lost 5 bases and J lost 0, with 23 bases in between.

This rearrangement joins TRBV5-4 to TRBJ2-5; D is unresolved. Germline CDR1 is SGHNT and CDR2 is YYREEE (reference sequence). Trimming stripped 2 bases from V and 3 bases from J, with 8 bases between. CDR3 length equals 13 residues. Here the CDR3 DNA reads TGTGCCAGCAGCTTTCAGGCCGAAGAGACCCAGTACTTC. It codes for CASSFQAEETQYF.

The V call is TRBV11-2, the J call TRBJ2-2; D is perhaps TRBD2 (5 bases). Germline V gene sequence: CDR1 SGHAT, CDR2 FQNNGV. Trimming stripped 5 bases from V and 8 bases from J, with 18 bases between. This CDR3 comprises 15 residues. The chain's CDR3 is CASSLTDHRGGELFF. The CDR3 region has the DNA TGTGCCAGCAGCCTAACGGACCACCGGGGTGGGGAGCTGTTTTTT.

The V gene is TRBV15, the J gene TRBJ1-1; D perhaps matches TRBD1 (6 bases). V was cut by 3 bases and J by 6 bases, with 17 bases left in between. Germline CDR1 LNHNV, CDR2 YYDKDF (reference sequence). The CDR3 is 15 residues long. The CDR3 here is CATSRAPQGWAEAFF. The CDR3 DNA is TGTGCCACCAGCAGGGCCCCACAGGGATGGGCTGAAGCTTTCTTT.

V gene TRBV9 combines with J gene TRBJ2-2; D is undetermined. Germline V gene lookup returns CDR1 SGDLS and CDR2 YYNGEE. The V end was cut by 0 bases, the J end by 2 bases, with 5 bases between. The CDR3 sequence is 14 residues long. The CDR3 sequence: CASSVASNTGELFF. CDR3 nucleotides: TGTGCCAGCAGCGTAGCCTCTAACACCGGGGAGCTGTTTTTT.

V is TRBV19 and J is TRBJ2-1; D uncertain. The CDR3 contains 13 residues. CDR1 is LNHDA, CDR2 SQIVND, per germline (reference sequence). With 5 bases removed from V and 8 bases from J, the gap between germline ends came to 13 bases. The DNA of the CDR3 is TGTGCCAGTAGTGAAACTACGAGCGATGAGCAGTTCTTC. This encodes CASSETTSDEQFF.

CDR3 bases: TGCGCCAGCAGCTTGCTTGGCCCCGGAGCCTATAATTCACCCCTCCACTTT. Translating gives CASSLLGPGAYNSPLHF. The V and J genes are TRBV5-1 and TRBJ1-6, with D uncertain. Trimming pared 1 base from V and 2 bases from J, leaving 13 bases between. This CDR3 contains 17 residues. Per germline, CDR1 SGHRS and CDR2 YFSETQ. The full variable domain, in which reference TRBV5-1 and TRBJ1-6 provide the parts outside the CDR3, is KAGVTQTPRYLIKTRGQQVTLSCSPISGHRSVSWYQQTPGQGLQFLFEYFSETQRNKGNFPGRFSGRQFSNSRSEMNVSTLELGDSALYLCASSLLGPGAYNSPLHFGNGTRLTVT.

This rearrangement joins TRBV11-2 to TRBJ2-3, with D perhaps TRBD2 (5 bases). Germline CDR1 reads SGHAT; CDR2 reads FQNNGV. The V end was cut by 1 base, the J end by 4 bases, with 12 bases between. The CDR3 is 15 amino acids. The CDR3 DNA sequence: TGTGCCAGCAGCTTAGCCGGGATCTCAGCAGATACGCAGTATTTT. This encodes CASSLAGISADTQYF. Drawing the rest from reference TRBV11-2 and TRBJ2-3, the complete variable domain is EAGVAQSPRYKIIEKRQSVAFWCNPISGHATLYWYQQILGQGPKLLIQFQNNGVVDDSQLPKDRFSAERLKGVDSTLKIQPAKLEDSAVYLCASSLAGISADTQYFGPGTRLTVL.

The chain has TRBV19 and TRBJ1-2; no definite D call. The CDR3 length is 16 residues. CDR1 is LNHDA, CDR2 SQIVND, per germline (reference sequence). V lost 9 bases and J 4 bases, leaving 24 bases between the germline ends. The DNA for the CDR3 is TGTGCCAGCCTATCCGGGATAGGGAGTCCTCTCTATGGCTACACCTTC. Its translation: CASLSGIGSPLYGYTF.

The chain recombines TRBV30 with TRBJ1-2, with 11 bases lining up with TRBD1. The V and J ends lost 5 bases and 4 bases, in that order; junction bases with no gene match: 3. The V gene's germline CDR1 is GTSNPN and CDR2 SVGIG (reference sequence). This CDR3 is built from 13 residues. DNA of the CDR3: TGTGCCTGGTGGACAGGGGGCCTCTATGGCTACACCTTC. This codes for CAWWTGGLYGYTF.

This clone was seen a few times. The chain employs TRBV6-5 and TRBJ2-1, with 11 bases matching TRBD2. CDR3 length: 15 residues. V was clipped by 6 bases and J by 6 bases; unmatched bases: 7. CDR1 and CDR2 (germline): MNHEY, SVGAGI. This CDR3 is CASSPGTSGPNEQFF. CDR3 coding DNA: TGTGCCAGCAGCCCCGGGACTAGCGGTCCCAATGAGCAGTTCTTC.

The chain couples TRBV6-1 to TRBJ2-5; possible D gene TRBD1, 6 bases. CDR1 is MNHNS and CDR2 is SASEGT in the germline V gene. V gave up 6 bases and J gave up 4 bases, with 15 bases separating them. This CDR3 has 14 amino acids. The CDR3 loop is CASRDSWGLETQYF. In DNA form, the CDR3 reads TGTGCCAGCAGGGACAGCTGGGGCTTAGAGACCCAGTACTTC.

This chain's CDR3 is CASSFRAGGPQETQYF. The CDR3 DNA reads as TGTGCCAGTAGTTTTAGAGCGGGGGGCCCCCAAGAGACCCAGTACTTC. The V and J genes are TRBV19 and TRBJ2-5; 9 bases line up with TRBD2. After removal of 5 bases from V and 1 base from J, the junction contained 8 bases not matched to a gene. The CDR3 spans 16 residues. Germline V CDR1 and CDR2: LNHDA, SQIVND (reference sequence).

This chain joins TRBV30 and TRBJ2-3; D unresolved. This CDR3 region has 14 residues. V was clipped by 5 bases and J by 1 base, with 13 bases between them. CDR1 GTSNPN and CDR2 SVGIG come from the germline V gene (reference sequence). CDR3 DNA sequence: TGTGCCTGGTCTCACGGCGGCCGCACAGATACGCAGTATTTT. Translated: CAWSHGGRTDTQYF.

This chain connects TRBV7-9 to TRBJ2-6, with TRBD1 matching 8 bases. V dropped 5 bases and J dropped 0; count of bases not matched to a gene: 6. The germline V gene encodes CDR1 SEHNR and CDR2 FQNEAQ (reference sequence). The CDR3 loop spans 17 amino acids. CDR3 residues: CASSPGQGFSGANVLTF. Written as DNA, the CDR3 is TGTGCCAGCAGCCCCGGACAGGGATTCTCTGGGGCCAACGTCCTGACTTTC.

The chain couples TRBV4-3 to TRBJ1-1, with a weak D call TRBD1 (5 bases). V was clipped by 0 bases and J by 7 bases, with 9 bases between them. The germline V gene encodes CDR1 LGHNA and CDR2 YSLEER. The CDR3 has 13 residues. CDR3 nucleotide sequence: TGCGCCAGCAGCCAAGAGCGGACACATGAAGCTTTCTTT. This encodes CASSQERTHEAFF.

The chain joins TRBV7-9 to TRBJ1-2, with 8 nucleotides matching TRBD1. J lost 0 bases, V lost 2 bases, and 5 bases had no gene match. CDR1 and CDR2 (germline): SEHNR, FQNEAQ (reference sequence). The length of the CDR3 is 16 residues. The CDR3 reads CASSLSTGVPNYGYTF. The DNA for the CDR3 is TGTGCCAGCAGCTTATCGACAGGGGTTCCTAACTATGGCTACACCTTC.

The J gene is TRBJ2-1, the V gene TRBV5-4; 7 nucleotides line up with TRBD1. The CDR3 totals 16 residues. Germline V gene sequence: CDR1 SGHNT, CDR2 YYREEE (reference sequence). With V trimmed by 0 bases and J by 0 bases, 3 bases remained unmatched. Here the CDR3 reads CASSLGQGSSYNEQFF. The CDR3 nucleotides are TGTGCCAGCAGCTTGGGACAGGGAAGCTCCTACAATGAGCAGTTCTTC.

V gene TRBV11-2 combines with J gene TRBJ2-3; 9 bases are a match to TRBD2. CDR1 and CDR2 (germline): SGHAT, FQNNGV. The CDR3 contains 18 residues. After removal of 3 bases from V and 0 bases from J, the junction contained 10 bases not matched to a gene. The CDR3 sequence: CASSFSGGRYPSTDTQYF. The CDR3 DNA is TGTGCCAGCAGCTTCAGCGGGGGGCGTTATCCTAGCACAGATACGCAGTATTTT. Looking up the rest from reference TRBV11-2 and TRBJ2-3 gives the full variable domain: EAGVAQSPRYKIIEKRQSVAFWCNPISGHATLYWYQQILGQGPKLLIQFQNNGVVDDSQLPKDRFSAERLKGVDSTLKIQPAKLEDSAVYLCASSFSGGRYPSTDTQYFGPGTRLTVL.

The V and J genes are TRBV19 and TRBJ2-5, with 13 bases aligning to TRBD2. J was trimmed by 5 bases and V by 8 bases; bases with no gene match: 11. CDR1 is LNHDA and CDR2 is SQIVND in the germline V gene (reference sequence). The CDR3 spans 16 residues. The CDR3 nucleotides are TGTGCCAGTGGGACGACTAGCGGGAGGCGCGCGGAGACCCAGTACTTC. It translates to CASGTTSGRRAETQYF.

The chain employs TRBV19 and TRBJ1-2, with 8 positions matching TRBD1. In germline, CDR1 is LNHDA, CDR2 SQIVND (reference sequence). This CDR3 contains 15 residues. Trimming at V came to 3 bases and at J to 7 bases, leaving 10 bases not matched to a gene. DNA for the CDR3: TGTGCCAGTAGTATGGGAGTTGGGACAGGACGTGGCTACACCTTC. This codes for CASSMGVGTGRGYTF.

The chain employs TRBV27 and TRBJ2-7, with D perhaps TRBD2 (5 bases). The CDR3 is 13 amino acids. Trimming pared 2 bases from V and 2 bases from J, leaving 7 bases between. Per germline, CDR1 MNHEY and CDR2 SMNVEV (reference sequence). The CDR3 here is CASSLEGPYEQYF. CDR3 in DNA: TGTGCCAGCAGTTTAGAGGGTCCCTACGAGCAGTACTTC.